The entry below describes one T cell receptor (beta chain). Additional DNA sequences in this sample encode the identical CDR3. The source of the sample is a study of blood T cell repertoires in COVID-19. Study in general: The cDNA or gDNA used as material had been derived from T cells, B-cell-depleted T cells, or PBMCs.

Produced via immunoSEQ multiplex PCR; TCRdb's table is partial and in-frame only. Among around 230,000 clones listed, around 90% were seen once. The trim removed 4 bases at V and 3 bases at J, leaving 7 bases unmatched. This CDR3 is 15 amino acids long. Germline lookup yields CDR1 LGHDT and CDR2 YNNKEL (reference sequence). The source is a man younger than 30 with acute COVID-19. The chain links TRBV3-1 (or the pseudogene TRBV3-2) to TRBJ2-3; 7 nucleotides agree with TRBD2. Sequenced: PBMCs or T cells enriched from blood (not recorded which). CDR3 residues: CASSPPTGGTDTQYF. In nucleotides, the CDR3 is TGTGCCAGCAGCCCCCCAACGGGAGGAACAGATACGCAGTATTTT.